Below, one T cell receptor (beta chain) is given with its context. This CDR3 has 17 amino acids. CDR1 and CDR2 (germline): SEHNR, FQNEAQ (reference sequence). V shed 4 bases and J 4 bases; nucleotides not matched to a gene: 11. The approximately 120-subject validation cohort, separate from the approximately 670-subject first cohort, included the donors. Generated by immunoSEQ multiplex PCR, the TCRdb table keeps only in-frame clones and is missing some. The sample shows 250,000 to 400,000 clones, approximately 85% of them seen only once. The data are from a study of cytomegalovirus exposure and HLA in healthy donors.

The receptor was isolated from a man aged 30 to 45 in good health and CMV-seronegative. The chain links TRBV7-9 to TRBJ2-3; TRBD1 matches 10 bases. The sequenced sample consisted of PBMCs. The CDR3 DNA reads TGTGCCAGCAGCTCCGAACTCGACAGGGGGCGTTCAGATACGCAGTATTTT. Residues: CASSSELDRGRSDTQYF.